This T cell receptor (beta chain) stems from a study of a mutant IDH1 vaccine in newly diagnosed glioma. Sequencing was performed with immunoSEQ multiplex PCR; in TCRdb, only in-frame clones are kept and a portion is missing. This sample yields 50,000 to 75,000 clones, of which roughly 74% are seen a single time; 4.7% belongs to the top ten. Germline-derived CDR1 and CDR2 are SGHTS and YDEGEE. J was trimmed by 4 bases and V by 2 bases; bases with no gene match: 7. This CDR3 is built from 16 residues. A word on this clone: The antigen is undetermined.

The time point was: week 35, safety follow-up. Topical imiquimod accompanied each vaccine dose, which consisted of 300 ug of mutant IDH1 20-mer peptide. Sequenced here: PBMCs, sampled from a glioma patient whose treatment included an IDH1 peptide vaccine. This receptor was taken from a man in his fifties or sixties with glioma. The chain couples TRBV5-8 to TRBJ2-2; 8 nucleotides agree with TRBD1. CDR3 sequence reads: CASSFYLGQGTGELFF. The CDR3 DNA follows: TGTGCCAGCAGCTTCTATCTTGGACAGGGCACCGGGGAGCTGTTTTTT.